This T cell receptor (beta chain) was identified during a study of shared clonotypes between healthy human individuals. This CDR3 spans 14 amino acids. Germline CDR1 reads SEHNR; CDR2 reads FQNEAQ (reference sequence). Trimming took 2 bases from V and 2 from J, leaving 9 bases between them. Remarks on this clone: Its antigen is currently unknown.

The donor population consisted of healthy HIV-negative adults with no recent acute infections or vaccinations. The study's findings and limits: Estimated richness values were generally larger in naive subsets than in memory subsets. Among non-shared clonotypes, generation probabilities were lower than among those shared by all four donors. Blood alone was sampled, and tissue repertoires likely differ.

Repertoires were generated with immunoSEQ multiplex PCR, while TCRdb's copy carries only in-frame clones and drops some. Of a few million clones listed, 90% to 95% are singletons. The specimen was naive CD4+ T cells from PBMCs. The subset denotes: CD45RA+ positively selected. The chain employs TRBV7-9 and TRBJ1-2; maybe TRBD1 (5 bases). The TCR was taken from a man aged 18 to 35 in good health. Some clones in this sample may be carry-over from other donors' samples. The CDR3 here is CASSLRGTNYGYTF. The CDR3 region has the DNA TGTGCCAGCAGCTTAAGGGGAACGAACTATGGCTACACCTTC. Combining the CDR3 with reference TRBV7-9 and TRBJ1-2 gives the whole variable domain DTGVSQNPRHKITKRGQNVTFRCDPISEHNRLYWYRQTLGQGPEFLTYFQNEAQLEKSRLLSDRFSAERPKGSFSTLEIQRTEQGDSAMYLCASSLRGTNYGYTFGSGTRLTVV.